This T cell receptor beta chain is from a study of T cells in Graves' hyperthyroidism and ophthalmopathy. This clonotype turned up a few times. Its antigen remains unknown. The CDR3 is 13 residues long. Per germline, CDR1 SQVTM and CDR2 ANQGSEA. V dropped 7 bases and J dropped 5 bases, with 17 bases sitting between them. Amplification yielded TCR beta CDR3 regions, with RNA transcripts as the source. TCR CDR3 regions were first amplified by RT-PCR with HTBI primers. MiXCR was run by TCRdb on the multiplex PCR reads, yielding one entry per CDR3 protein. The sample consists of a few hundred thousand distinct CDR3 sequences, 46% of them appearing once. Whole-study results and caveats: Most thyroid-expanded clonotypes above 0.001 were also found in blood. A 13 V-J model separated ophthalmopathy from stable hyperthyroidism. Onset of ophthalmopathy came a median about 6.5 months after the model predicted it.

Pregnant or lactating patients were excluded, as were those with uncontrolled infection or other autoimmune disease. This sequence originates from an adult woman with Graves' disease, either hyperthyroidism or ophthalmopathy (not recorded which). The specimen sequenced was peripheral blood or thyroid tissue (not recorded which). The chain couples TRBV29-1 to TRBJ1-2; the D gene is possibly TRBD1 (6 bases). CDR3 protein: CSAGGGPGYGYTF. The CDR3 DNA reads TGCAGCGCGGGCGGGGGGCCTGGGTATGGCTACACCTTC.